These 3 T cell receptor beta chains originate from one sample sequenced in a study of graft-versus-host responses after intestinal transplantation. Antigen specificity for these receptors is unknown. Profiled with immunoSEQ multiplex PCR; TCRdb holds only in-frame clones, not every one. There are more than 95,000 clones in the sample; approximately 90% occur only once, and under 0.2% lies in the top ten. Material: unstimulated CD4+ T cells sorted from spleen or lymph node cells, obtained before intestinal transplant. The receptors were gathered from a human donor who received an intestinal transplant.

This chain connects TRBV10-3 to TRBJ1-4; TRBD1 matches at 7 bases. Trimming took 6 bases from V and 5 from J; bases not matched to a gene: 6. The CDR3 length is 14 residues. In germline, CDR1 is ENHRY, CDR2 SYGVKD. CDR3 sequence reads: CAISRQGGNEKLFF. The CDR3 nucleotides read TGTGCCATCAGCAGACAGGGAGGAAATGAAAAACTGTTTTTT.

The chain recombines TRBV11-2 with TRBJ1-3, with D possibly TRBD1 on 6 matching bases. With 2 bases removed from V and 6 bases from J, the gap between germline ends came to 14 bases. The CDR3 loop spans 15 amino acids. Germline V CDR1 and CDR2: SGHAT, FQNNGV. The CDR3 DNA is TGTGCCAGCAGCTTATTGGGAGGGGGGGAAAACACCATATATTTT. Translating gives CASSLLGGGENTIYF.

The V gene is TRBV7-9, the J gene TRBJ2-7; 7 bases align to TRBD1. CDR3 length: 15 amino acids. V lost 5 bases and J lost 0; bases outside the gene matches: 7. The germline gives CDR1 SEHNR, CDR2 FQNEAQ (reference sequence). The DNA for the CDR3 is TGTGCCAGCAGCCCCGGACAGGCCTACTCCTACGAGCAGTACTTC. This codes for CASSPGQAYSYEQYF. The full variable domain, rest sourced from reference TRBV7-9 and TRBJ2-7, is DTGVSQNPRHKITKRGQNVTFRCDPISEHNRLYWYRQTLGQGPEFLTYFQNEAQLEKSRLLSDRFSAERPKGSFSTLEIQRTEQGDSAMYLCASSPGQAYSYEQYFGPGTRLTVT.